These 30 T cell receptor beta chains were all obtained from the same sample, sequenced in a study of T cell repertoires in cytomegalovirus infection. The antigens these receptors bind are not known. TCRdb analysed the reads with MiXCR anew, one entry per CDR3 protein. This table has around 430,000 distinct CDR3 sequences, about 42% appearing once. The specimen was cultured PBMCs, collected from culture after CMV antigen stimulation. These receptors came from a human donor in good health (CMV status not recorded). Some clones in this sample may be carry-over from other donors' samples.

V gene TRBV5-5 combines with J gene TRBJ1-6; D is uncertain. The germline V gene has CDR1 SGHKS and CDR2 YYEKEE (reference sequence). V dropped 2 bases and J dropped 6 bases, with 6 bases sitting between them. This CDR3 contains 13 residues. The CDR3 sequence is CASSFGINSPLHF. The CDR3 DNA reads TGTGCCAGCAGCTTCGGGATTAATTCACCCCTCCACTTT. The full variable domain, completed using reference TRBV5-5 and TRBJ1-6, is DAGVTQSPTHLIKTRGQQVTLRCSPISGHKSVSWYQQVLGQGPQFIFQYYEKEERGRGNFPDRFSARQFPNYSSELNVNALLLGDSALYLCASSFGINSPLHFGNGTRLTVT.

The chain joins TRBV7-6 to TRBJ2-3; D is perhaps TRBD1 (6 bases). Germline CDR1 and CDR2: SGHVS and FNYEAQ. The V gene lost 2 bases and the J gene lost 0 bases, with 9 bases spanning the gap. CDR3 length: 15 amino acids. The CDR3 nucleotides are TGTGCCAGCAGCTTACCAGGGGACAGCACAGATACGCAGTATTTT. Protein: CASSLPGDSTDTQYF.

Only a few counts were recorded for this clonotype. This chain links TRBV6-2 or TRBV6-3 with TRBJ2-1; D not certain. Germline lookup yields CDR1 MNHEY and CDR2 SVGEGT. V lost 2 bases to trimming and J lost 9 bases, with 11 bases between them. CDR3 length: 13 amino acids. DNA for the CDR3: TGTGCCAGCAGTTACAGTGGGCCCGTTGAGCAGTTCTTC. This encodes CASSYSGPVEQFF.

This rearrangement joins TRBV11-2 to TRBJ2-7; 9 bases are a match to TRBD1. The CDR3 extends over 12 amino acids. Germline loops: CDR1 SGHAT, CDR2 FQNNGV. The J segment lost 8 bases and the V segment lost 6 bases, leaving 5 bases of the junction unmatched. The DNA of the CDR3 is TGTGCCAGCAGTCGGACAGGGGACCAGCAGTACTTC. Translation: CASSRTGDQQYF.

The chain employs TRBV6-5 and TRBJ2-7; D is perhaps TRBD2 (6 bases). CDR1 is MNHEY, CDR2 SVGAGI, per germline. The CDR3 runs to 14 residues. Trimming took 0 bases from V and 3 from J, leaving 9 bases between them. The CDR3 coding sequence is TGTGCCAGCAGTTACTCGGGGGGTGTCTACGAGCAGTACTTC. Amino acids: CASSYSGGVYEQYF.

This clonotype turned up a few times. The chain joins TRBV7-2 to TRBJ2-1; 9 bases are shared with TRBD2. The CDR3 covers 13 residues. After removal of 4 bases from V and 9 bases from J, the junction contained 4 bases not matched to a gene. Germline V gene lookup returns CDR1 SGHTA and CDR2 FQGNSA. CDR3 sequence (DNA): TGTGCCAGCAGCTCCGTAGCGGGAGTTGAGCAGTTCTTC. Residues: CASSSVAGVEQFF.

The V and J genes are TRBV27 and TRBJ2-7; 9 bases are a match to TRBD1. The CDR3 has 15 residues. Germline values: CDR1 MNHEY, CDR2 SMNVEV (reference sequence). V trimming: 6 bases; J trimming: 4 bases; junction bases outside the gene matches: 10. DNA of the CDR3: TGTGCCAGCAGAGCCGGACAGGGGATAATGTACGAGCAGTACTTC. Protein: CASRAGQGIMYEQYF.

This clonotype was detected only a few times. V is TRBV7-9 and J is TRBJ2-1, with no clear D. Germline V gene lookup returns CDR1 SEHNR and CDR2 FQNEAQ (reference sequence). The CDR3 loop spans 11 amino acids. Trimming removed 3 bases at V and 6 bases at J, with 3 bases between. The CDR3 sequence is CASSFPNEQFF. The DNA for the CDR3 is TGTGCCAGCAGCTTTCCCAATGAGCAGTTCTTC. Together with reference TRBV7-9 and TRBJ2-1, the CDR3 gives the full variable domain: DTGVSQNPRHKITKRGQNVTFRCDPISEHNRLYWYRQTLGQGPEFLTYFQNEAQLEKSRLLSDRFSAERPKGSFSTLEIQRTEQGDSAMYLCASSFPNEQFFGPGTRLTVL.

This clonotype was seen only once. Here the CDR3 reads CASSYDPGLGETQYF. CDR3 DNA sequence: TGTGCCAGCAGTTACGACCCAGGGTTAGGAGAGACCCAGTACTTC. The chain is built from TRBV6-8 and TRBJ2-5, with a tentative D call TRBD1 (5 bases). Trimming took 2 bases from V and 4 from J, leaving 14 bases between them. Germline V gene lookup returns CDR1 MNHGY and CDR2 SAAAGT. The CDR3 is 15 amino acids.

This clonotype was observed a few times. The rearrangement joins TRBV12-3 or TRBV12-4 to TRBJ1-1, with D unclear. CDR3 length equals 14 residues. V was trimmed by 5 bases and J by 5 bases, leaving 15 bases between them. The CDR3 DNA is TGTGCCAGCAGTCCGGGAATTCCGGGGACTGAAGCTTTCTTT. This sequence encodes CASSPGIPGTEAFF.

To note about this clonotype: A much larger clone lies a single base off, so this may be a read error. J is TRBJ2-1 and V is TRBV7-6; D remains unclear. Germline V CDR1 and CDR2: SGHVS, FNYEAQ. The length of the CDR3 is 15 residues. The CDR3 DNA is TGTGCCAGCAGCTTAGCGGGCCGGAACTACAATGTGCAGTTCTTC. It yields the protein CASSLAGRNYNVQFF. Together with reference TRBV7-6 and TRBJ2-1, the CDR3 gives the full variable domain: GAGVSQSPRYKVTKRGQDVALRCDPISGHVSLYWYRQALGQGPEFLTYFNYEAQQDKSGLPNDRFSAERPEGSISTLTIQRTEQRDSAMYRCASSLAGRNYNVQFFGPGTRLTVL.

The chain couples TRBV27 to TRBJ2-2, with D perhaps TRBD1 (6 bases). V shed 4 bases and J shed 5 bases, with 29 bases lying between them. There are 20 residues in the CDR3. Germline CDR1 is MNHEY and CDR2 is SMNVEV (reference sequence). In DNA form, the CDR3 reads TGTGCCAGCAGTTCACTCTGGGACATTTTGGGCAGGGGATTTACCGGGGAGCTGTTTTTT. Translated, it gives CASSSLWDILGRGFTGELFF.

The CDR3 reads CASSRDSYEAKNIQYF. The CDR3 region has the DNA TGTGCCAGCAGTAGGGACAGTTATGAAGCCAAAAACATTCAGTACTTC. The gene calls are TRBV7-8 and TRBJ2-4; 7 nucleotides match TRBD1. The CDR3 is 16 residues long. Per germline, CDR1 SGHVS and CDR2 FQNEAQ. The ends lost 6 bases at V and 0 bases at J; junction bases unmatched: 8.

The CDR3 sequence: CASSYSYAPKGQETQYF. As DNA, the CDR3 is TGTGCCAGCAGTTATTCTTATGCCCCCAAGGGGCAAGAGACCCAGTACTTC. The V gene is TRBV6-6, the J gene TRBJ2-5; possibly TRBD1 for D (5 bases). The ends were cut back, 3 bases at V and 2 bases at J, with 19 bases in the middle. CDR1 and CDR2 from the germline V gene are MNHNY and SVGAGI (reference sequence). The CDR3 is 17 amino acids.

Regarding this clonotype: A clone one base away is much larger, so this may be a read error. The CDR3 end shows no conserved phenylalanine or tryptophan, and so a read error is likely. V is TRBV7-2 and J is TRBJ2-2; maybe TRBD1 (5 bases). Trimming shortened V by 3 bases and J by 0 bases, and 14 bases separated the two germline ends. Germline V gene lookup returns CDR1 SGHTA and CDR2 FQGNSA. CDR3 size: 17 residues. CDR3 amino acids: CASSFRRQKANTGELFL. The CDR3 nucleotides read TGTGCCAGCAGCTTCCGCAGACAGAAAGCGAACACCGGGGAGCTGTTTTTG.

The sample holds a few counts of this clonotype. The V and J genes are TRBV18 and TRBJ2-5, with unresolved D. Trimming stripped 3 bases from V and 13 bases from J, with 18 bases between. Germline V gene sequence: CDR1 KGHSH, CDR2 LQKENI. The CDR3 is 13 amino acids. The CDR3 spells CASSPNTGPPAYF. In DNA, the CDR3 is TGTGCCAGCTCACCCAACACCGGGCCCCCGGCGTACTTC.

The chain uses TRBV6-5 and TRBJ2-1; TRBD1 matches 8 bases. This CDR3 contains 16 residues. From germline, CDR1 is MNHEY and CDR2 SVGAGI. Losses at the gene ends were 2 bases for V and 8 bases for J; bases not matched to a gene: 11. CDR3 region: CASSYEVPGQGYEQFF. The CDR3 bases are TGTGCCAGCAGTTACGAGGTTCCAGGACAGGGCTATGAGCAGTTCTTC.

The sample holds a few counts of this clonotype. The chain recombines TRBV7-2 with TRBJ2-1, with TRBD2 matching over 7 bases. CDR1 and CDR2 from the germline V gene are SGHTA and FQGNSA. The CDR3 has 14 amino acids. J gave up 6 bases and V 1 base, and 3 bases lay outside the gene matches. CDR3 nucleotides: TGTGCCAGCAGCTTAGTAGCGGGTATCAATGAGCAGTTCTTC. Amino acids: CASSLVAGINEQFF.

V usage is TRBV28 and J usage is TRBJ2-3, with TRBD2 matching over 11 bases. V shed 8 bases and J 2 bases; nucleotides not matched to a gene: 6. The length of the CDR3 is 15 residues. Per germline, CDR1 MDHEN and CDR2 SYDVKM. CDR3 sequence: CASGPSGGITDTQYF. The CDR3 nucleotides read TGTGCCAGCGGCCCTAGCGGGGGGATCACAGATACGCAGTATTTT. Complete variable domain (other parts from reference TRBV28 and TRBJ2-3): DVKVTQSSRYLVKRTGEKVFLECVQDMDHENMFWYRQDPGLGLRLIYFSYDVKMKEKGDIPEGYSVSREKKERFSLILESASTNQTSMYLCASGPSGGITDTQYFGPGTRLTVL.

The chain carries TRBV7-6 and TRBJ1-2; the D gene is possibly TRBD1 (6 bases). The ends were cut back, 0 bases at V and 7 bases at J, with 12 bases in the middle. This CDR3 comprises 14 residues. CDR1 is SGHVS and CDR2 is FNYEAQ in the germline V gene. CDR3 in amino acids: CASSLADSPSGYTF. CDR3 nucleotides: TGTGCCAGCAGCTTAGCGGACAGTCCTAGTGGCTACACCTTC.

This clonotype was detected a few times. For the CDR3, the DNA is TGTGCCAGCAGCTTAGCGGCAGGGATAGCTGGAAACACCATATATTTT. It translates to CASSLAAGIAGNTIYF. The chain couples TRBV7-2 to TRBJ1-3, with D tentatively TRBD1 (5 bases). This CDR3 is 16 amino acids long. From germline, CDR1 is SGHTA and CDR2 FQGNSA. V was trimmed by 0 bases and J by 2 bases, leaving 11 bases between them.

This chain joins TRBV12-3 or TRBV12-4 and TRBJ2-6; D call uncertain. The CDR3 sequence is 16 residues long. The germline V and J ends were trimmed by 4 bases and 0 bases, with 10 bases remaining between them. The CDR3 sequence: CASSSSGTSGANVLTF. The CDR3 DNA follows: TGTGCCAGCAGTTCGTCAGGTACCTCTGGGGCCAACGTCCTGACTTTC.

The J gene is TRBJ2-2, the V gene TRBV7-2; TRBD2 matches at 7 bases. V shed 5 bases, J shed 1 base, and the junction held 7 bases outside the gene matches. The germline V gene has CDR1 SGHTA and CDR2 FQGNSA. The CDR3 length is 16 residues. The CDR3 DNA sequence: TGTGCCAGCAGCCCCCAGGCTAGCGGGAACACCGGGGAGCTGTTTTTT. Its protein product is CASSPQASGNTGELFF.

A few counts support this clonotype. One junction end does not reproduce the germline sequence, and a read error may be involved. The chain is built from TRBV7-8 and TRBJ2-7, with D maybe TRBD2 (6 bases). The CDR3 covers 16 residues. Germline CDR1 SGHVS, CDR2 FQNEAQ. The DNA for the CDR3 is TGTGCCAGCAGCTCTAACCATGAGGGGATTACTGTGCCGGGGGACTTC. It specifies CASSSNHEGITVPGDF. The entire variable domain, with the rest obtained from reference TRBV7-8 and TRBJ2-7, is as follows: GAGVSQSPRYKVAKRGQDVALRCDPISGHVSLFWYQQALGQGPEFLTYFQNEAQLDKSGLPSDRFFAERPEGSVSTLKIQRTQQEDSAVYLCASSSNHEGITVPGDFGPGTRLTVT.

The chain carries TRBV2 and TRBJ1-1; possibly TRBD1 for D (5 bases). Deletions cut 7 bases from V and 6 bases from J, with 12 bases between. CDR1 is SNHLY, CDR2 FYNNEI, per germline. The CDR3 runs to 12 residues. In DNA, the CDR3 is TGTGCCAGCACTCGCCAGGGTCCTGAAGCTTTCTTT. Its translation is CASTRQGPEAFF.

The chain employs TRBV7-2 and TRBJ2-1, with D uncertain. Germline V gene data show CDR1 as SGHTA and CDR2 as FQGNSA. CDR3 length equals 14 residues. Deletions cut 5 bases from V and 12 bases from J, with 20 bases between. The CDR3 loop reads CASSLAAQYSGQFF. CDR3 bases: TGTGCCAGCAGCCTGGCGGCCCAATATAGTGGGCAGTTCTTC.

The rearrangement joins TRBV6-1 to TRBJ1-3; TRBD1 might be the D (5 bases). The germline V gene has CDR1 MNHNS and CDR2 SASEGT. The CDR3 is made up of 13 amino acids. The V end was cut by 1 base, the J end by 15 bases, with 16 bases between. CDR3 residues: CASSEGVGTRSYF. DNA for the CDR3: TGTGCCAGCAGTGAAGGGGTGGGGACGCGCTCATATTTT.

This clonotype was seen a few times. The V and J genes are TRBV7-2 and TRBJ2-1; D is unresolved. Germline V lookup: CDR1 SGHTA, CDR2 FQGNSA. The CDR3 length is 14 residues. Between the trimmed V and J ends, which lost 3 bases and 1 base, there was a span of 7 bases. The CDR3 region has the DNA TGTGCCAGCAGCTTCTCACCGTCCTACAATGAGCAGTTCTTC. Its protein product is CASSFSPSYNEQFF.

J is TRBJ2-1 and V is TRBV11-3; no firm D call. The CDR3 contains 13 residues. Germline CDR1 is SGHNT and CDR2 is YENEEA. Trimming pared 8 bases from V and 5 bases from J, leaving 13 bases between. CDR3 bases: TGTGCCAGCTCCCCGGGTAGCAACAATGAGCAGTTCTTC. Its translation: CASSPGSNNEQFF.

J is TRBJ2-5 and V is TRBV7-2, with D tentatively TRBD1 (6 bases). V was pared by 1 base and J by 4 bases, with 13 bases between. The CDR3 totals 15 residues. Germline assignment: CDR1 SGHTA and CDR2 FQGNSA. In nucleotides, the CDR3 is TGTGCCAGCAGCTTAGGCCCGAACAGGGTAGAGACCCAGTACTTC. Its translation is CASSLGPNRVETQYF. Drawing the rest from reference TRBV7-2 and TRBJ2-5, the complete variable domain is GAGVSQSPSNKVTEKGKDVELRCDPISGHTALYWYRQSLGQGLEFLIYFQGNSAPDKSGLPSDRFSAERTGGSVSTLTIQRTQQEDSAVYLCASSLGPNRVETQYFGPGTRLLVL.